A selection of T cell receptor beta chains follows, all from one sample in a study of somatic mutations in cytotoxic T cells in rheumatoid arthritis. Using immunoSEQ multiplex PCR, the repertoire was profiled, and TCRdb retains in-frame clones only, with some absent. The sample consists of roughly 4,200 clones, roughly 72% of them appearing once. The sequenced sample consisted of CD8+ T cells sorted from blood. These receptors originate from an adult with rheumatoid arthritis. The CDR3 runs from the conserved cysteine through the conserved F or W. D genes are given only for firm matches. The size of a clone is reported for some rows only, either as once, few or many, or as a class for expanded clones.

NA	NA	TRBJ2-7	TRBV7-8	CASSLFREQYF	TGTGCCAGCAGCCTATTCCGGGAGCAGTACTTC
NA	NA	TRBJ1-5	TRBV19	CASSTPGARNQPQHF	TGTGCCAGTAGTACCCCGGGTGCTCGCAATCAGCCCCAGCATTTT
TRBD2	NA	TRBJ2-7	TRBV7-9	CASSLPPVAGAYEQYF	TGTGCCAGCAGCTTGCCTCCGGTAGCGGGAGCCTACGAGCAGTACTTC
NA	NA	TRBJ1-3	TRBV7-2	CASSEGLSGNTIYF	TGTGCCAGCAGCGAAGGGCTCTCTGGAAACACCATATATTTT
NA	NA	TRBJ2-7	TRBV4-3	CASSQEGFDEQYF	TGCGCCAGCAGCCAAGAGGGATTCGACGAGCAGTACTTC
NA	once	TRBJ2-3	TRBV9	CASSEGNTQYF	TGTGCCAGCAGCGAGGGGAATACGCAGTATTTT
NA	NA	TRBJ1-1	TRBV9	CASSVVGSAPFF	TGTGCCAGCAGCGTAGTGGGGTCAGCCCCTTTCTTT
TRBD2	NA	TRBJ2-1	TRBV9	CASGPGGSSYNEQFF	TGTGCCAGCGGTCCGGGGGGAAGCTCCTACAATGAGCAGTTCTTC
TRBD2	few	TRBJ2-2	TRBV7-3	CASSLGGVTGELFF	TGTGCCAGCAGCTTGGGAGGGGTGACCGGGGAGCTGTTTTTT
NA	NA	TRBJ2-5	TRBV9	CASSPLNTGGLETQYF	TGTGCCAGCAGCCCCCTGAATACCGGGGGTTTAGAGACCCAGTACTTC
TRBD2	NA	TRBJ2-1	TRBV2	CASSLPLAGVFF	TGTGCCAGCAGTTTACCACTAGCGGGGGTTTTCTTC
TRBD2	NA	TRBJ2-1	TRBV6-4	CASSRTSGGLVGEQFF	TGTGCCAGCAGCAGGACTAGCGGGGGTTTGGTAGGTGAGCAGTTCTTC
NA	hyperexpanded	TRBJ2-1	TRBV25-1	CASSVGIGEQFF	TGTGCCAGCAGTGTCGGAATTGGTGAGCAGTTCTTC
NA	NA	TRBJ1-2	TRBV29-1	CSVPPRENYGYTF	TGCAGCGTTCCCCCCAGGGAGAACTATGGCTACACCTTC
NA	NA	TRBJ2-7	TRBV9	CASSLDSPSGYEQYF	TGTGCCAGCAGCCTCGACAGTCCCTCGGGCTACGAGCAGTACTTC
TRBD2	NA	TRBJ2-3	TRBV11-2	CASGGPLIDTQYF	TGTGCCTCGGGGGGTCCCTTAATCGATACGCAGTATTTT
TRBD1	NA	TRBJ2-5	TRBV5-6	CASSSRGPQETQYF	TGTGCCAGCAGCTCGAGGGGGCCCCAAGAGACCCAGTACTTC
NA	few	TRBJ1-4	TRBV9	CASSPEGWSEKLFF	TGTGCCAGCAGCCCTGAAGGCTGGAGCGAAAAACTGTTTTTT
NA	once	TRBJ1-3	TRBV9	CASSVGGGRLNTIYF	TGTGCCAGCAGCGTAGGTGGCGGGCGGCTAAACACCATATATTTT
TRBD1	NA	TRBJ2-7	TRBV29-1	CSVVQGAYEQYF	TGCAGCGTTGTACAGGGGGCCTACGAGCAGTACTTC
TRBD2	NA	TRBJ2-1	TRBV29-1	CSVEDLAGVGQFF	TGCAGCGTTGAAGATCTAGCGGGGGTTGGGCAGTTCTTC
NA	hyperexpanded	TRBJ1-4	TRBV4-3	CASSQDVARVANEKLFF	TGCGCCAGCAGCCAAGATGTCGCCCGGGTAGCTAATGAAAAACTGTTTTTT
NA	NA	TRBJ1-1	TRBV4-3	CASSQAMGGRTEAFF	TGCGCCAGCAGCCAAGCAATGGGGGGAAGGACTGAAGCTTTCTTT
NA	NA	TRBJ2-2	TRBV7-9	CASSNRGTGELFF	TGTGCCAGCAGCAATAGGGGCACCGGGGAGCTGTTTTTT
NA	NA	TRBJ1-5	TRBV7-9	CASSDQGDSNQPQHF	TGTGCCAGCAGCGATCAGGGTGATAGCAATCAGCCCCAGCATTTT
NA	NA	TRBJ1-2	TRBV5-4	CASYPLEQGLNGYTF	TGTGCCAGCTACCCGCTCGAACAGGGTTTGAATGGCTACACCTTC
NA	NA	TRBJ1-1	TRBV6-4	CASSAWDGRAFF	TGTGCCAGCAGTGCCTGGGACGGGAGGGCTTTCTTT
TRBD1	NA	TRBJ2-7	TRBV25-1	CASTRPGTEAYEQYF	TGTGCCAGCACCCGACCCGGGACAGAAGCTTACGAGCAGTACTTC
TRBD1	NA	TRBJ2-5	TRBV29-1	CSVVGTGETQYF	TGCAGCGTTGTTGGGACAGGGGAGACCCAGTACTTC
NA	NA	TRBJ1-2	TRBV7-8	CASSLGLVIAYGYTF	TGTGCCAGCAGCTTAGGTCTGGTCATCGCATATGGCTACACCTTC
NA	NA	TRBJ2-5	TRBV25-1	CASRTGYRETQYF	TGTGCCAGCAGGACCGGATACCGGGAGACCCAGTACTTC
NA	NA	TRBJ1-6	TRBV16	CASSFRGESSYNSPLHF	TGTGCCAGCAGCTTCCGGGGGGAAAGCTCCTATAATTCACCCCTCCACTTT
NA	once	TRBJ2-7	TRBV9	CASSVGGGRGEQYF	TGTGCCAGCAGCGTAGGGGGGGGGCGCGGCGAGCAGTACTTC
TRBD1	NA	TRBJ2-5	TRBV6-6	CASSPRAGGGEETQYF	TGTGCCAGCAGCCCCCGGGCAGGGGGCGGTGAAGAGACCCAGTACTTC
NA	NA	TRBJ2-1	TRBV2	CASRGPREQFF	TGTGCCAGCAGGGGGCCCCGTGAGCAGTTCTTC
NA	NA	TRBJ1-5	TRBV4-3	CASSQDWRGNQPQHF	TGCGCCAGCAGCCAAGACTGGAGGGGAAATCAGCCCCAGCATTTT